This T cell receptor (beta chain) was recovered during a study of blood T cells in healthy people across ages. Study-wide results and limits: In older individuals, TCR beta diversity per million T cells was lower, falling roughly linearly with age.

This CDR3 has 14 amino acids. V gave up 0 bases and J gave up 4 bases, with 10 bases separating them. In germline, CDR1 is GTSNPN, CDR2 SVGIG (reference sequence). Alongside a J-beta primer mix, a sample-barcoded 5' primer served in a second PCR lasting about 6 to 11 cycles. Each CDR3 protein is one row after TCRdb ran MiXCR on the 5' RACE reads. The repertoire has some 1.1 million distinct CDR3 sequences, less than 45% of them found once; the top ten carry 10% to 15%. Notes on this clonotype: Its antigen is unknown.

This clonotype originated in a young man in good health. The specimen sequenced was blood. The J gene is TRBJ1-5, the V gene TRBV30; the D is unclear. In nucleotides, the CDR3 is TGTGCCTGGAGTGTAAAACAGAAAAATCAGCCCCAGCATTTT. Translating it yields CAWSVKQKNQPQHF.